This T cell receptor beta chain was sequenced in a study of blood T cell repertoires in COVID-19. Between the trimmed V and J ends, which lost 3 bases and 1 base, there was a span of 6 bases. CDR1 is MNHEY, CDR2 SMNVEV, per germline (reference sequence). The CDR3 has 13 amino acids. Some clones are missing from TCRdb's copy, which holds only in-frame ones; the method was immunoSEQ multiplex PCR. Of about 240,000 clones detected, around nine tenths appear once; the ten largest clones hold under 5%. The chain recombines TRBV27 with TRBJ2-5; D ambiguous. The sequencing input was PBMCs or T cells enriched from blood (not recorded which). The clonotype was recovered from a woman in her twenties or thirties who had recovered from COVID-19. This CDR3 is CASSFLRQETQYF. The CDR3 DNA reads TGTGCCAGCAGTTTTCTGCGCCAAGAGACCCAGTACTTC.